The 32 T cell receptor beta chains below were found in one sample sequenced in a study of breast tumors, draining lymph nodes, adjacent tissues. MiXCR was run by TCRdb on the multiplex PCR reads, yielding one entry per CDR3 protein. The sample records around 25,000 distinct CDR3 sequences, around 25% being singletons. Sequenced material: breast tumor tissue. Source of these receptors: a female donor with breast cancer. Some clones in this sample may be carry-over from other donors' samples.

The sample holds many counts of this clonotype. This rearrangement joins TRBV11-2 to TRBJ1-4, with TRBD1 as a possible D gene (6 bases). This CDR3 region has 17 residues. V gave up 0 bases and J gave up 3 bases, with 14 bases separating them. The germline CDR1 and CDR2 sequences are SGHAT and FQNNGV. The CDR3 coding sequence is TGTGCCAGCAGCTTAGATCTGGAGACAGGCGCTAATGAAAAACTGTTTTTT. Protein sequence: CASSLDLETGANEKLFF.

This clonotype has at least ten counts. The rearrangement joins TRBV27 to TRBJ1-2; D may be TRBD1 (5 bases). This CDR3 region has 14 residues. Per the germline V gene, CDR1 is MNHEY and CDR2 is SMNVEV (reference sequence). Trimming stripped 2 bases from V and 7 bases from J, with 14 bases between. Here the CDR3 reads CASSLTGIFRGYTF. CDR3 DNA: TGTGCCAGCAGTTTAACAGGAATTTTTCGTGGCTACACCTTC.

In this sample, this clonotype turned up many times. The J gene is TRBJ1-3, the V gene TRBV6-1, with no clear D. Trimming stripped 2 bases from V and 0 bases from J, with 11 bases between. Germline V CDR1 and CDR2: MNHNS, SASEGT. The CDR3 is 16 residues long. In DNA, the CDR3 is TGTGCCAGCAGTGAAAAGCAGGTGAACTCTGGAAACACCATATATTTT. Protein product: CASSEKQVNSGNTIYF.

This chain connects TRBV7-2 to TRBJ1-1, with TRBD1 matching over 8 bases. The CDR3 is 13 residues long. V was pared by 4 bases and J by 7 bases, with 5 bases of the junction left unmatched. Germline CDR1 reads SGHTA; CDR2 reads FQGNSA. CDR3 residues: CASSSYRGGEAFF. In nucleotides, the CDR3 is TGTGCCAGCAGCTCCTACAGGGGGGGTGAAGCTTTCTTT.

The chain carries TRBV19 and TRBJ1-1; D is perhaps TRBD1 (5 bases). The germline V gene encodes CDR1 LNHDA and CDR2 SQIVND (reference sequence). The CDR3 is 14 amino acids. The germline V and J ends were trimmed by 0 bases and 4 bases, with 9 bases remaining between them. CDR3 amino acids: CASSIDQGITEAFF. CDR3 bases: TGTGCCAGTAGTATAGATCAGGGCATCACTGAAGCTTTCTTT.

This clonotype was observed at least ten times. This chain links TRBV7-6 with TRBJ1-6, with D unresolved. V shed 1 base and J shed 2 bases, with 6 bases lying between them. Per germline, CDR1 SGHVS and CDR2 FNYEAQ. This CDR3 is built from 15 residues. The DNA of the CDR3 is TGTGCCAGCAGCTTAGACGGGACCTATAATTCACCCCTCCACTTT. Translating it yields CASSLDGTYNSPLHF.

Regarding this clonotype: This may be a read error: a much more frequent sequence differs by one nucleotide. The chain joins TRBV20-1 to TRBJ2-3, with TRBD2 matching over 8 bases. The V gene's germline CDR1 is DFQATT and CDR2 SNEGSKA (reference sequence). This CDR3 comprises 14 residues. The trim removed 0 bases at V and 8 bases at J, leaving 7 bases unmatched. CDR3 nucleotide sequence: TGCAGTGCTAGAGATCCAGTGGCGGGAGGTACGCAGTATTTT. Translating gives CSARDPVAGGTQYF.

The CDR3 nucleotides read TGTGCCAGCAGTTTATTGTTAGCGGGAGGGCCTGAGGGCACAGATACGCAGTATTTT. This gives the protein CASSLLLAGGPEGTDTQYF. The chain combines TRBV28 with TRBJ2-3, with 11 bases fitting TRBD2. The V gene end was trimmed by 1 base and the J gene end by 1 base; junction bases not matched to a gene: 10. The CDR3 has 19 amino acids. Germline V gene data show CDR1 as MDHEN and CDR2 as SYDVKM.

This clonotype was picked up many times. V is TRBV11-2 and J is TRBJ2-1; 11 bases match TRBD2. CDR1 is SGHAT and CDR2 is FQNNGV in the germline V gene. This CDR3 has 20 residues. Trimming cost V 0 bases and J 1 base; bases outside gene matches: 11. The CDR3 protein is CASSLDRRLAGGSSYNEQFF. CDR3 DNA: TGTGCCAGCAGCTTAGATCGGCGGCTAGCGGGAGGCAGTTCCTACAATGAGCAGTTCTTC.

This clonotype showed up many times. This chain links TRBV30 with TRBJ2-7, with D tentatively TRBD1 or TRBD2 (5 bases each). With 0 bases removed from V and 7 bases from J, the gap between germline ends came to 16 bases. The CDR3 is made up of 14 amino acids. The germline gives CDR1 GTSNPN, CDR2 SVGIG (reference sequence). DNA of the CDR3: TGTGCCTGGAGTGTATTTGGGGGAGTGGATGAGCAGTACTTC. The encoded protein is CAWSVFGGVDEQYF.

This clonotype has ten or more counts. V and J are TRBV6-2 or TRBV6-3 and TRBJ1-2; D perhaps matches TRBD1 (6 bases). Germline CDR1 and CDR2: MNHEY and SVGEGT. The CDR3 runs to 14 residues. The V end was cut by 4 bases, the J end by 4 bases, with 13 bases between. The CDR3 bases are TGTGCCAGCAGTTCTCCGACAGGCCCCTATGGCTACACCTTC. Encoded protein: CASSSPTGPYGYTF.

This clonotype was seen ten or more times. The V call is TRBV7-8, the J call TRBJ2-2; 7 nucleotides agree with TRBD1. Germline CDR1 is SGHVS and CDR2 is FQNEAQ. The CDR3 totals 16 residues. V gave up 0 bases and J gave up 0 bases; unmatched junction bases: 1. The CDR3, as DNA: TGTGCCAGCAGCTTAGCGACAGGGACGAACACCGGGGAGCTGTTTTTT. This sequence encodes CASSLATGTNTGELFF.

This clonotype is labeled medium-sized. The chain is built from TRBV2 and TRBJ2-7, with D unclear. The length of the CDR3 is 14 residues. Per germline, CDR1 SNHLY and CDR2 FYNNEI. Between the trimmed V and J ends, which lost 6 bases and 1 base, there was a span of 13 bases. CDR3 residues: CASRGFQSSYEQYF. The CDR3 nucleotides read TGTGCCAGCAGAGGATTTCAGTCGTCCTACGAGCAGTACTTC.

This clonotype was recorded many times. J is TRBJ2-2 and V is TRBV6-5; a possible D gene is TRBD2 (5 bases). The CDR3 runs 17 residues. The germline CDR1 and CDR2 sequences are MNHEY and SVGAGI. V lost 2 bases and J 0 bases, leaving 13 bases between the germline ends. The CDR3 region is CASSYRWVASNTGELFF. CDR3 nucleotide sequence: TGTGCCAGCAGTTACCGTTGGGTAGCGTCGAACACCGGGGAGCTGTTTTTT.

The table lists this clonotype with many counts. The CDR3 region has the DNA TGTGCCAGCAGCCAACCTCCTGTGGGGGAGCAGTTCTTC. It yields the protein CASSQPPVGEQFF. The chain links TRBV11-3 to TRBJ2-1; D is ambiguous. There are 13 residues in the CDR3. Germline CDR1 is SGHNT and CDR2 is YENEEA. V dropped 5 bases and J dropped 10 bases, with 15 bases sitting between them.

Ten or more counts support this clonotype. V is TRBV9 and J is TRBJ2-1; D unresolved. Germline V gives CDR1 SGDLS, CDR2 YYNGEE. The V and J ends lost 0 bases and 2 bases respectively, with 6 bases between them. The CDR3 contains 14 residues. In DNA, the CDR3 is TGTGCCAGCAGCGTAGGGGGAACCTACAATGAGCAGTTCTTC. Amino acids: CASSVGGTYNEQFF.

This clonotype was seen at least ten times. The chain employs TRBV2 and TRBJ2-7, with 9 nucleotides matching TRBD1. Germline CDR1 is SNHLY and CDR2 is FYNNEI. The CDR3 is made up of 14 amino acids. V shed 7 bases and J 2 bases; nucleotides not matched to a gene: 6. CDR3 DNA: TGTGCCAGCAAAACAGGGGGCCTAACCTACGAGCAGTACTTC. Amino acid sequence: CASKTGGLTYEQYF.

This chain joins TRBV27 and TRBJ2-2, with 12 bases matching TRBD2. V dropped 3 bases and J dropped 1; count of bases not matched to a gene: 0. The CDR3 is made up of 16 amino acids. Germline V lookup: CDR1 MNHEY, CDR2 SMNVEV (reference sequence). The CDR3 protein is CASSLGLAGNTGELFF. The CDR3 DNA reads TGTGCCAGCAGTTTGGGACTAGCGGGGAACACCGGGGAGCTGTTTTTT.

This clonotype was seen at least ten times. This chain links TRBV28 with TRBJ2-7, with D unresolved. The germline gives CDR1 MDHEN, CDR2 SYDVKM. Trimming left V 5 bases short and J 2 bases short, with 22 bases between. The CDR3 runs 17 residues. The CDR3 region has the DNA TGTGCCAGCAGTCCGCGGACGCGATATTTCAGGACCTACGAGCAGTACTTC. Translating gives CASSPRTRYFRTYEQYF.

In its sample, this clonotype was seen many times. Written as DNA, the CDR3 is TGTGCCAGCAGCTTAGGTTTGCGAGTGGTCGATAATTCACCCCTCCACTTT. It encodes CASSLGLRVVDNSPLHF. The chain couples TRBV7-2 to TRBJ1-6, with no clear D. The ends were cut back, 1 base at V and 5 bases at J, with 15 bases in the middle. The germline V gene encodes CDR1 SGHTA and CDR2 FQGNSA. This CDR3 is built from 17 residues.

Many counts were recorded for this clonotype. This chain uses TRBV29-1 with TRBJ2-7; the D gene could be TRBD1 or TRBD2 (6 bases each). Trimming removed 3 bases from V and 6 bases from J, with 15 bases in between. Looked up from germline, CDR1 is SQVTM and CDR2 is ANQGSEA. The CDR3 runs 13 residues. CDR3: CSVDWGGGREQYF. In DNA form, the CDR3 reads TGCAGCGTTGATTGGGGTGGGGGGCGCGAGCAGTACTTC.

This clonotype was counted a few times. This chain links TRBV25-1 with TRBJ1-1, with 7 bases identical to TRBD1. The length of the CDR3 is 13 residues. Germline-derived CDR1 and CDR2 are MGHDK and SYGVNS. Germline trimming cut 5 bases from V and 3 bases from J; bases unmatched to any gene: 3. CDR3 residues: CASSRTGDTEAFF. In DNA, the CDR3 is TGTGCCAGCAGTAGGACAGGAGACACTGAAGCTTTCTTT.

This clonotype was seen ten or more times. The chain recombines TRBV7-6 with TRBJ2-1; TRBD1 agrees at 7 bases. The CDR3 spans 14 residues. J gave up 5 bases and V 5 bases, and 6 bases lay outside the gene matches. Germline V gives CDR1 SGHVS, CDR2 FNYEAQ. CDR3 loop: CASSADRRNNEQFF. CDR3 sequence (DNA): TGTGCCAGCAGCGCGGACAGGAGGAACAATGAGCAGTTCTTC.

A note on this clonotype: An end of the junction does not agree with germline; a read error may underlie this. The rearrangement uses TRBV11-2 and TRBJ2-2; weak D call: TRBD2 (5 bases). CDR3 length equals 14 residues. In germline, CDR1 is SGHAT, CDR2 FQNNGV. CDR3 bases: TGTGCCAGCAGCTTAGGTCCTAACACCGGGGAGCCGTTTTTT. This codes for CASSLGPNTGEPFF.

This clonotype was seen ten or more times. The V call is TRBV20-1, the J call TRBJ1-6; 7 bases fit TRBD1. This CDR3 region has 14 residues. Germline CDR1 and CDR2: DFQATT and SNEGSKA (reference sequence). The trim removed 6 bases at V and 0 bases at J, leaving 2 bases unmatched. CDR3 nucleotides: TGCAGTGCCCCAGGGGGCTCCTATAATTCACCCCTCCACTTT. Translation gives CSAPGGSYNSPLHF.

This clonotype was picked up many times. The V gene is TRBV5-1, the J gene TRBJ2-3; perhaps TRBD1 as D (6 bases). V shed 3 bases and J shed 1 base, with 15 bases lying between them. The CDR3 covers 16 residues. The germline CDR1 and CDR2 sequences are SGHRS and YFSETQ. CDR3 bases: TGCGCCAGCAGCTCGGACAGTGTTCGCGGCACAGATACGCAGTATTTT. This gives the protein CASSSDSVRGTDTQYF.

This clonotype ranks as medium-sized. The chain is built from TRBV13 and TRBJ2-1; D not resolved. This CDR3 spans 13 amino acids. Trimming removed 2 bases at V and 7 bases at J, with 9 bases between. CDR1 and CDR2 from the germline V gene are PRHDT and FYEKMQ (reference sequence). As DNA, the CDR3 is TGTGCCAGCAGCTTATGGGTTGAAAATGAGCAGTTCTTC. It codes for CASSLWVENEQFF.

This clonotype was recorded at least ten times. The chain employs TRBV5-1 and TRBJ2-3, with D perhaps given as TRBD1 or TRBD2 (5 bases each). V lost 3 bases and J lost 2, with 16 bases in between. CDR3 size: 16 residues. Germline CDR1 SGHRS, CDR2 YFSETQ. CDR3 DNA sequence: TGCGCCAGCAGCTCCGAGGGACGGCTGTACACAGATACGCAGTATTTT. As protein: CASSSEGRLYTDTQYF.

The sample holds one count of this clonotype. This is likely a read error, given that the CDR3 carries no conserved phenylalanine or tryptophan at its end. V usage is TRBV7-9 and J usage is TRBJ2-7, with D possibly being TRBD2 (6 bases). CDR1 is SEHNR, CDR2 FQNEAQ, per germline (reference sequence). The CDR3 runs to 15 residues. This chain's CDR3 is CASSLAGGSTYVQYL. CDR3 DNA: TGTGCCAGCAGCTTAGCAGGAGGGTCTACCTACGTGCAGTACCTC.

Remarks on this clonotype: At one of its ends the junction is not consistent with the germline gene, which may arise from a read error. The J gene is TRBJ1-6, the V gene TRBV6-1; D remains ambiguous. The germline gives CDR1 MNHNS, CDR2 SASEGT. The CDR3 extends over 15 amino acids. The CDR3 DNA sequence: TGTGCCAGCAGTGAAGCGCAGATAATTAATCCACCCCTCCACTTT. Encoded protein: CASSEAQIINPPLHF.

For this clonotype: This sequence may be a read error, since a much larger clone differs from it by one base. The chain uses TRBV7-2 and TRBJ2-1; the match to TRBD2 covers 9 bases. This CDR3 is built from 15 residues. Germline CDR1 is SGHTA and CDR2 is FQGNSA. The CDR3 loop is CASSSSGSSYNEQSF. The DNA for the CDR3 is TGTGCCAGCAGCAGTAGCGGGAGCTCCTACAATGAGCAGTCCTTC.

This clonotype was recorded at least ten times. The chain couples TRBV28 to TRBJ2-7, with 8 positions matching TRBD2. Germline V lookup: CDR1 MDHEN, CDR2 SYDVKM. The CDR3 runs 16 residues. Losses at the gene ends were 2 bases for V and 3 bases for J; bases not matched to a gene: 9. This chain's CDR3 is CASSLPMAGGVYEQYF. The DNA for the CDR3 is TGTGCCAGCAGTTTACCGATGGCGGGAGGCGTCTACGAGCAGTACTTC.